These T cell receptor beta chains were read from a single sample in a study of cytomegalovirus exposure and HLA in healthy donors. Data came from immunoSEQ multiplex PCR; TCRdb stores just in-frame clones and leaves some out. The top ten clones hold 2.9% of a sample with around 53,000 clones, roughly four fifths of them seen once. Sequencing input: PBMCs. All receptors derive from a man in his forties or fifties in good health and CMV-seronegative. Each CDR3 is given with its conserved first and last residue. D genes are given only for firm matches. The size of a clone is reported for some rows only, either as once, few or many, or as a class for expanded clones.

d_call	j_call	clone_size	cdr3_length	v_call	cdr3_aa	cdr3_nt
.	TRBJ2-7	.	13	TRBV5-4	CASGPGLTYEQYF	TGTGCCAGCGGGCCAGGCCTTACCTACGAGCAGTACTTC
.	TRBJ2-1	.	13	TRBV4-3	CASSQERANEQFF	TGCGCCAGCAGCCAAGAGAGAGCAAATGAGCAGTTCTTC
TRBD1	TRBJ1-4	.	14	TRBV6-1	CASSRDRVGEKLFF	TGTGCCAGCAGTAGGGACAGGGTGGGCGAAAAACTGTTTTTT
TRBD2	TRBJ2-3	.	15	TRBV5-4	CASSLRGLATDTQYF	TGTGCCAGCAGCTTGAGGGGACTAGCCACAGATACGCAGTATTTT
.	TRBJ2-7	.	17	TRBV9	CASTVVRISGLFYEQYF	TGTGCCAGCACCGTGGTCCGTATTAGCGGACTATTCTACGAGCAGTACTTC
TRBD1	TRBJ1-2	.	12	TRBV19	CASSIVTGGYTF	TGTGCCAGTAGTATTGTGACAGGGGGCTACACCTTC
.	TRBJ1-5	.	15	TRBV11-2	CASSLDSRGNQPQHF	TGTGCCAGCAGCTTAGATTCCAGGGGCAATCAGCCCCAGCATTTT
.	TRBJ2-2	.	16	TRBV5-1	CASSLNGVANTGELFF	TGCGCCAGCAGCTTGAACGGGGTCGCGAACACCGGGGAGCTGTTTTTT
.	TRBJ2-3	.	16	TRBV4-3	CASSQVDTAPRDTQYF	TGCGCCAGCAGCCAAGTTGACACAGCCCCACGAGATACGCAGTATTTT
TRBD1	TRBJ2-7	.	15	TRBV5-4	CASSADRGSSYEQYF	TGTGCCAGCAGCGCTGACAGGGGCTCCTCCTACGAGCAGTACTTC
TRBD2	TRBJ2-2	.	15	TRBV7-3	CASSLVGGFTGELFF	TGTGCCAGCAGCTTAGTCGGGGGGTTCACCGGGGAGCTGTTTTTT
.	TRBJ1-4	.	15	TRBV14	CASSPFNGFNEKLFF	TGTGCCAGCAGCCCCTTCAACGGGTTTAATGAAAAACTGTTTTTT
.	TRBJ1-2	.	13	TRBV6-1	CASSDGGPYGYTF	TGTGCCAGCAGTGACGGGGGGCCCTATGGCTACACCTTC
.	TRBJ1-2	.	13	TRBV7-2	CASSLAEGGGYTF	TGTGCCAGCAGCTTAGCGGAGGGCGGAGGCTACACCTTC
TRBD1	TRBJ1-2	.	14	TRBV28	CASSFQGQYYGYTF	TGTGCCAGCAGTTTCCAGGGACAGTACTATGGCTACACCTTC
TRBD1	TRBJ1-5	.	15	TRBV15	CATNPGTVSNQPQHF	TGTGCCACCAACCCCGGGACAGTGAGCAATCAGCCCCAGCATTTT
TRBD1	TRBJ1-6	.	14	TRBV5-1	CASSDGQVNSPLHF	TGCGCCAGCAGCGACGGACAGGTGAATTCACCCCTCCACTTT
.	TRBJ1-3	.	15	TRBV2	CASSIDFISGNTIYF	TGTGCCAGCAGTATAGACTTCATCTCTGGAAACACCATATATTTT
.	TRBJ2-7	.	15	TRBV7-6	CASSPYGQLAYEQYF	TGTGCCAGCAGCCCGTATGGGCAGCTCGCCTACGAGCAGTACTTC
.	TRBJ1-5	.	16	TRBV4-2	CASSQGESMPNQPQHF	TGTGCCAGCAGCCAAGGGGAGAGCATGCCCAATCAGCCCCAGCATTTT
TRBD1	TRBJ2-5	.	15	TRBV13	CASSLDRGYQETQYF	TGTGCCAGCAGCTTAGACAGGGGTTACCAAGAGACCCAGTACTTC
.	TRBJ1-5	.	14	TRBV27	CASRSNMAYQPQHF	TGTGCCAGCAGGTCAAACATGGCCTATCAGCCCCAGCATTTT
TRBD2	TRBJ2-3	.	15	TRBV6-5	CASRPRTSGWDTQYF	TGTGCCAGCAGACCACGGACTAGCGGGTGGGATACGCAGTATTTT
TRBD1	TRBJ2-7	.	15	TRBV5-1	CASSLRQGAAYEQYF	TGCGCCAGCAGCTTGAGGCAGGGGGCCGCCTACGAGCAGTACTTC
TRBD2	TRBJ2-3	.	16	TRBV27	CASSLWKSGGLDTQYF	TGTGCCAGCAGTTTATGGAAAAGCGGGGGGTTAGATACGCAGTATTTT
.	TRBJ1-1	.	13	TRBV7-6	CASSADLNTEAFF	TGTGCCAGCAGCGCAGATCTGAACACTGAAGCTTTCTTT
.	TRBJ2-1	.	17	TRBV27	CASSPMGAGAQYNEQFF	TGTGCCAGCAGTCCCATGGGGGCCGGGGCCCAATACAATGAGCAGTTCTTC
TRBD1	TRBJ2-7	.	15	TRBV18	CASSPQGTGMFEQYF	TGTGCCAGCTCACCCCAAGGGACAGGGATGTTCGAGCAGTACTTC
.	TRBJ2-5	.	13	TRBV5-4	CASSLRGGETQYF	TGTGCCAGCAGCTTGAGGGGTGGAGAGACCCAGTACTTC
TRBD1	TRBJ1-4	.	17	TRBV5-1	CASSLVGTGWTNEKLFF	TGCGCCAGCAGCTTGGTTGGGACAGGGTGGACTAATGAAAAACTGTTTTTT
.	TRBJ2-7	.	13	TRBV19	CASSAGGSNEQYF	TGTGCCAGTAGTGCTGGGGGGTCTAACGAGCAGTACTTC
.	TRBJ2-1	.	14	TRBV2	CASSAGFSYNEQFF	TGTGCCAGCAGTGCGGGGTTCTCCTACAATGAACAGTTCTTC
TRBD1	TRBJ2-7	few	13	TRBV7-2	CASSPDRGREQYF	TGTGCCAGCAGTCCGGACAGGGGGCGTGAGCAGTACTTC
.	TRBJ2-2	.	16	TRBV11-3	CASSPGQPRGTGELFF	TGTGCCAGCAGCCCCGGACAGCCACGAGGCACCGGGGAGCTGTTTTTT
.	TRBJ1-6	.	12	TRBV19	CASGGLPTPLHF	TGTGCCAGTGGCGGACTCCCAACACCCCTCCACTTT
TRBD2	TRBJ2-3	.	17	TRBV10-3	CAISRTSGGRGTDTQYF	TGTGCCATCAGTCGGACTAGCGGGGGCAGGGGCACAGATACGCAGTATTTT
.	TRBJ2-4	.	17	TRBV30	CAHRPGGAGRAKNIQYF	TGTGCCCACCGCCCGGGGGGCGCAGGTCGGGCCAAAAACATTCAGTACTTC
.	TRBJ2-2	.	18	TRBV7-9	CASIHRVWGRGNTGELFF	TGTGCCAGCATTCACAGGGTTTGGGGACGCGGGAACACCGGGGAGCTGTTTTTT
TRBD1	TRBJ2-2	.	18	TRBV5-5	CASSLAGQKTGVTGELFF	TGTGCCAGCAGCTTGGCAGGCCAGAAAACAGGGGTCACCGGGGAGCTGTTTTTT
.	TRBJ1-5	.	13	TRBV7-9	CASSVDTDQPQHF	TGTGCCAGCAGCGTGGACACAGATCAGCCCCAGCATTTT
TRBD2	TRBJ2-3	.	16	TRBV7-9	CASSFHLAGGTDTQYF	TGTGCCAGCAGCTTCCATCTAGCGGGGGGCACAGATACGCAGTATTTT
.	TRBJ1-5	.	15	TRBV19	CASRSTRNSNQPQHF	TGTGCCAGTAGGTCGACACGCAATAGCAATCAGCCCCAGCATTTT
.	TRBJ2-2	.	15	TRBV6-6	CASSYPATSSGELFF	TGTGCCAGCAGTTACCCCGCGACTTCGTCAGGGGAGCTGTTTTTT
TRBD2	TRBJ2-5	once	15	TRBV4-3	CASSQDATSEETQYF	TGCGCCAGCAGCCAAGATGCGACTAGCGAAGAGACCCAGTACTTC
TRBD1	TRBJ1-3	.	15	TRBV29-1	CSVTEGTGFGNTIYF	TGCAGCGTCACGGAGGGGACAGGGTTCGGAAACACCATATATTTT
TRBD1	TRBJ1-6	.	15	TRBV14	CASSQGQGINSPLHF	TGTGCCAGCAGCCAAGGACAGGGGATTAATTCACCCCTCCACTTT
.	TRBJ1-1	once	12	TRBV19	CASSLSGFEAFF	TGTGCCAGTAGTCTTTCAGGTTTTGAAGCTTTCTTT
.	TRBJ2-1	.	16	TRBV28	CASSFTLAGGYNEQFF	TGTGCCAGCAGTTTTACGCTCGCCGGCGGGTACAATGAGCAGTTCTTC
TRBD1	TRBJ2-7	few	14	TRBV7-8	CASSPLTGAGEQYF	TGTGCCAGCAGCCCACTGACAGGGGCGGGCGAGCAGTACTTC
TRBD2	TRBJ2-2	once	16	TRBV28	CASRHPGLGSGGELFF	TGTGCCAGCAGACACCCGGGACTAGGGTCGGGCGGGGAGCTGTTTTTT
.	TRBJ1-5	.	13	TRBV6-5	CASSAASYQPQHF	TGTGCCAGCAGTGCGGCCAGTTATCAGCCCCAGCATTTT
.	TRBJ2-6	.	14	TRBV2	CASSERSGANVLTF	TGTGCCAGCAGTGAGCGCTCTGGGGCCAACGTCCTGACTTTC
TRBD2	TRBJ2-1	.	13	TRBV29-1	CSGGGLRDNEQFF	TGCAGCGGGGGGGGATTAAGAGACAATGAGCAGTTCTTC
TRBD1	TRBJ2-3	.	12	TRBV11-2	CATGQGSDTQYF	TGTGCCACGGGACAGGGTTCAGATACGCAGTATTTT